This T cell receptor (beta chain) was identified in a study of technical replicates of blood from a handful of donors. Germline V gives CDR1 MGHRA, CDR2 YSYEKL. With V trimmed by 0 bases and J by 3 bases, 14 bases remained unmatched. The CDR3 length is 19 residues. Generated by immunoSEQ multiplex PCR, the TCRdb table keeps only in-frame clones and is missing some. Seen here are 75,000 to 90,000 clones, more than 90% observed once, and the top ten hold about 0.23%. The sequenced material came from T cells isolated from PBMCs. This clonotype was obtained from a human donor in good health. The chain employs TRBV4-1 and TRBJ2-7, with 10 positions matching TRBD2. Here the CDR3 reads CASSQDGLAGEIAIYEQYF. The DNA for the CDR3 is TGCGCCAGCAGCCAAGATGGCCTAGCGGGAGAAATTGCAATCTACGAGCAGTACTTC.